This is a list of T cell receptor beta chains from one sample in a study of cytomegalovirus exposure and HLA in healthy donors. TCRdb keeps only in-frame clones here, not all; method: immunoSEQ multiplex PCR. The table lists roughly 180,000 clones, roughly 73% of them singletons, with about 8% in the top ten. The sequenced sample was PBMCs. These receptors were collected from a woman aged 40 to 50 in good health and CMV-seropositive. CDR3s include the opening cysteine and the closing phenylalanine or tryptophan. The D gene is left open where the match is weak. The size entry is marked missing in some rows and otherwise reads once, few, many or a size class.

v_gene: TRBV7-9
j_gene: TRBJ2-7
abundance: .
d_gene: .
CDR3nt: TGTTCCAGCAGCTCCGCCGAGGCAGGGAACCTTCCCTACGAGCAGTACTTC
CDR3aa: CSSSSAEAGNLPYEQYF

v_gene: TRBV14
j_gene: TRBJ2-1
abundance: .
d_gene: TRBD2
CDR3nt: TGTGCCAGCAGCCATCGCGGGAGGGCCTACAATGAGCAGTTCTTC
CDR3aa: CASSHRGRAYNEQFF

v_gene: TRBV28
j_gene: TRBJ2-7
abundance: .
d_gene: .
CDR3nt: TGTGCCAGCAGTTTTGGAGGGTTATACGAGCAGTACTTC
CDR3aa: CASSFGGLYEQYF

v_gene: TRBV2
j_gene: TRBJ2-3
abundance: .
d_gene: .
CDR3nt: TGTGCCAGCAGTGAAGCGCTTAGGACGGGACACGACACAGATACGCAGTATTTT
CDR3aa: CASSEALRTGHDTDTQYF

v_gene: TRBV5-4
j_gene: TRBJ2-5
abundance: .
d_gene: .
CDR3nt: TGTGCCAGCAGCTTGGCTTTCGGTGCCTCAACCGAGACCCAGTACTTC
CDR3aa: CASSLAFGASTETQYF

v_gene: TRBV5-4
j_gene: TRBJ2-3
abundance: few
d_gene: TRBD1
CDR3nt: TGTGCCAGCAGCTTGGGACAGGGGGCAGATACGCAGTATTTT
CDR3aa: CASSLGQGADTQYF

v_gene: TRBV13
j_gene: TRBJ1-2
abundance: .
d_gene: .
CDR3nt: TGTGCCAGCAGCTTAGAAGGGACAAAGGATGGCTACACCTTC
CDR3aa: CASSLEGTKDGYTF

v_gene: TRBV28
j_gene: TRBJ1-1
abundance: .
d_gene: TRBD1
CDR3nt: TGTGCCAGCAGCCCCGACAGGGAGCGGATGAACACTGAAGCTTTCTTT
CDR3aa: CASSPDRERMNTEAFF

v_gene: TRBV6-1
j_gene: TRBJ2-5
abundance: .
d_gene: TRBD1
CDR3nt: TGTGCCAGCATCGGCGCTGGACAGGGGAAGACCCAGTACTTC
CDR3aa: CASIGAGQGKTQYF

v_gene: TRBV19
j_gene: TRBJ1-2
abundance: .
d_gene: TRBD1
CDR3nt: TGTGCCAGCTTTTCAGGGGGGCGAGGCTACACCTTC
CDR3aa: CASFSGGRGYTF

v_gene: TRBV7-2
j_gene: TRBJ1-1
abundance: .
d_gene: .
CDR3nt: TGTGCCAGCTCCGCCAGGCAGGGGAACACTGAAGCTTTCTTT
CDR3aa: CASSARQGNTEAFF

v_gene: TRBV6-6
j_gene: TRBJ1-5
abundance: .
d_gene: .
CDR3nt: TGTGCCAGCAGGGCGGCAGGGGACAATCAGCCCCAGCATTTT
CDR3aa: CASRAAGDNQPQHF

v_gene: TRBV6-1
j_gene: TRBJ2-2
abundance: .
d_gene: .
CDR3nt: TGTGCCAGCAGTGAGAGGGTAAAGGGTACCGGGGAGCTGTTTTTT
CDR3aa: CASSERVKGTGELFF

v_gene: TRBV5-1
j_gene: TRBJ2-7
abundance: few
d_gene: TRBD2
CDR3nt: TGCGCCAGCAGCTTGGCTAGCGGACCCTACGAGCAGTACTTC
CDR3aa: CASSLASGPYEQYF

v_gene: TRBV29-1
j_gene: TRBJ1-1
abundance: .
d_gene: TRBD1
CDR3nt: TGCAGCGTTCAACAGGGGACTGAAGCTTTCTTT
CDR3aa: CSVQQGTEAFF

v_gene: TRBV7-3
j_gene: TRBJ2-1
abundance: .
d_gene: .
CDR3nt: TGTGCCAGCAGCCCGAGAGTGGCAGGGGACAATGAGCAGTTCTTC
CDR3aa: CASSPRVAGDNEQFF

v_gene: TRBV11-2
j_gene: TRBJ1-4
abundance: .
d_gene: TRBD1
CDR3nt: TGTGCCAGCAGCTTAGGGCCCTCGACAGGGATTAATGAAAAACTGTTTTTT
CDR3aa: CASSLGPSTGINEKLFF

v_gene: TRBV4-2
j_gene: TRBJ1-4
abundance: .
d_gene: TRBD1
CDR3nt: TGTGCCAGCAGCCAAGATTTGGGACAGCAACAAAATGAAAAACTGTTTTTT
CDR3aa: CASSQDLGQQQNEKLFF

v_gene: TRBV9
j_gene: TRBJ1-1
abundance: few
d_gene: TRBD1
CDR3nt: TGTGCCAGCAGCCCTGGGACAGGTGAAATGAACACTGAAGCTTTCTTT
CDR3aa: CASSPGTGEMNTEAFF

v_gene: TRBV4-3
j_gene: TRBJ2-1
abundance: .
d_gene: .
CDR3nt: TGCGCCAGCAGCCAAATCATGGAGACTCGGGGTGAGCAGTTCTTC
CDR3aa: CASSQIMETRGEQFF

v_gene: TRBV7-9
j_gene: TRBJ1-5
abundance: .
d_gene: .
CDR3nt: TGTGCCAGCAGCCCGGGCGGGGGGAATAGCAATCAGCCCCAGCATTTT
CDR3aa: CASSPGGGNSNQPQHF

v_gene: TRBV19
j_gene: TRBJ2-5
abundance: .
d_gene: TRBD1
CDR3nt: TGTGCCAGTAGTGAGCAGACAGGGGGTGGAGAGACCCAGTACTTC
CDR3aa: CASSEQTGGGETQYF

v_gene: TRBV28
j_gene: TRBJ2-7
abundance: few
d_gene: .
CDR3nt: TGTGCCAGCAGACCTACAGGGCGATCCTACGAGCAGTACTTC
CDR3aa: CASRPTGRSYEQYF

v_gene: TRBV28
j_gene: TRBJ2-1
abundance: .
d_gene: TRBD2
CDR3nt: TGTGCCAGCAGTTTGTTAGGACTAGCGGGAGGAAATGAGCAGTTCTTC
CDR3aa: CASSLLGLAGGNEQFF

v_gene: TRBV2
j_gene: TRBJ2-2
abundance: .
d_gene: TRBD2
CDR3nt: TGTGCCAGCAGCCCTTCGCCAGGAGGGAGGGGAAGAGGGGAGCTGTTTTTT
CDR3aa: CASSPSPGGRGRGELFF

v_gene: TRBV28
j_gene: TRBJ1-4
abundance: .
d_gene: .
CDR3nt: TGTGCCAGCAGTTTCCCCTTAAGGGGGGGGAGAGAAAAACTGTTTTTT
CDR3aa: CASSFPLRGGREKLFF

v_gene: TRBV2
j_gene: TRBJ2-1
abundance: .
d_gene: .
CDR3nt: TGTGCCAGCAATAAACAGGGATTCCCCTACAATGAGCAGTTCTTC
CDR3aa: CASNKQGFPYNEQFF

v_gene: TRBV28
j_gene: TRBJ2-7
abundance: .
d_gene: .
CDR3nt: TGTGCCAGCGAGCCCGGGACAATTAGCTCCTACGAGCAGTACTTC
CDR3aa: CASEPGTISSYEQYF

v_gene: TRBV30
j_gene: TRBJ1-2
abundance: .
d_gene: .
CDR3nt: TGTGCCTGGGGGACACATACCTACACCTTC
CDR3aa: CAWGTHTYTF

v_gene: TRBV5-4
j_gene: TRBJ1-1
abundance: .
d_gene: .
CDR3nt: TGTGCCAGCAGCCCCGTCGGGGTGGACACTGAAGCTTTCTTT
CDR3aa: CASSPVGVDTEAFF